The 30 T cell receptor beta chains below were found in one sample sequenced in a study of blood T cell repertoires in COVID-19. The method was immunoSEQ multiplex PCR; TCRdb's version includes in-frame clones alone and lacks a portion of them. The table includes 130,000 to 150,000 clones, roughly 87% detected once. The sample was peripheral blood. The receptors stem from a human donor in a cohort sampled during active COVID-19.

The gene calls are TRBV2 and TRBJ2-3; 9 nucleotides line up with TRBD1. V trimming: 5 bases; J trimming: 7 bases; junction bases outside the gene matches: 10. This CDR3 spans 15 amino acids. The V gene's germline CDR1 is SNHLY and CDR2 FYNNEI. CDR3 sequence reads: CASSLWGQGMNTQYF. CDR3 coding DNA: TGTGCCAGCAGTCTGTGGGGACAGGGAATGAATACGCAGTATTTT.

As concerns this clone: Its ends do not fully match the called genes, so a read error is possible. V usage is TRBV29-1 and J usage is TRBJ2-1; 9 bases match TRBD1. The length of the CDR3 is 14 residues. CDR1 and CDR2 from the germline V gene are SQVTM and ANQGSEA. CDR3 amino acids: CSFDDRGIHNEQFF. Here the CDR3 DNA reads TGCAGCTTTGACGACAGGGGGATCCACAATGAGCAGTTCTTC.

V usage is TRBV6-2 or TRBV6-3 and J usage is TRBJ1-3, with D maybe TRBD1 (5 bases). This CDR3 contains 20 residues. Trimming removed 2 bases from V and 0 bases from J, with 23 bases in between. Germline CDR1 is MNHEY and CDR2 is SVGEGT. The CDR3 protein is CASSYNPLIDGHLSGNTIYF. CDR3 sequence (DNA): TGTGCCAGCAGTTACAACCCCCTTATCGACGGACACCTCTCTGGAAACACCATATATTTT.

CDR3 nucleotide sequence: TGTGCCAGCAGCTTAGGCAGGGGAAAGCCCCAGCATTTT. It encodes CASSLGRGKPQHF. This rearrangement joins TRBV11-1 to TRBJ1-5; TRBD1 might be the D (6 bases). V was cut by 1 base and J by 8 bases, with 9 bases left in between. The CDR3 is 13 residues long. Germline CDR1 reads SGHAT; CDR2 reads FQDESV (reference sequence).

The chain joins TRBV13 to TRBJ2-1, with a tentative D call TRBD1 (6 bases). V was pared by 5 bases and J by 7 bases, with 15 bases between. The germline V gene has CDR1 PRHDT and CDR2 FYEKMQ (reference sequence). The CDR3 has 14 residues. The DNA of the CDR3 is TGTGCCAGCAGCCGAGACAGGATTGGTAATGAGCAGTTCTTC. Its translation: CASSRDRIGNEQFF.

Concerning this clone: A read error may account for a junction end that differs from germline. The chain uses TRBV5-4 and TRBJ2-1, with 10 bases identical to TRBD2. The germline V gene encodes CDR1 SGHNT and CDR2 YYREEE (reference sequence). The length of the CDR3 is 12 residues. CDR3 sequence (DNA): TGTGCCAGCAGTTTGGGACTAGCGGAGCAGTTCTTC. It encodes CASSLGLAEQFF.

The rearrangement uses TRBV5-4 and TRBJ2-7; D might be TRBD2 (5 bases). This CDR3 is 13 amino acids long. Looked up from germline, CDR1 is SGHNT and CDR2 is YYREEE (reference sequence). With 0 bases removed from V and 3 bases from J, the gap between germline ends came to 7 bases. DNA of the CDR3: TGTGCCAGCAGCTTGGGCGCGGGCTACGAGCAGTACTTC. It encodes CASSLGAGYEQYF.

The chain is built from TRBV19 and TRBJ1-1; 8 bases agree with TRBD1. V shed 1 base, J shed 5 bases, and the junction held 6 bases outside the gene matches. Germline values: CDR1 LNHDA, CDR2 SQIVND (reference sequence). CDR3 size: 15 residues. The CDR3 DNA is TGTGCCAGTAGTATAGTGGCGACAGGGGTGACTGAAGCTTTCTTT. This encodes CASSIVATGVTEAFF.

The genes are TRBV2 and TRBJ1-4; 8 bases map to TRBD1. Trimming at V came to 7 bases and at J to 8 bases, leaving 6 bases not matched to a gene. This CDR3 spans 13 amino acids. Per germline, CDR1 SNHLY and CDR2 FYNNEI. As DNA, the CDR3 is TGTGCCAGCACGAGACAGGGGAAAGAAAAACTGTTTTTT. Protein sequence: CASTRQGKEKLFF.

V is TRBV5-1 and J is TRBJ1-5, with D tentatively TRBD1 (6 bases). The germline V gene encodes CDR1 SGHRS and CDR2 YFSETQ. CDR3 length: 14 residues. Trimming cost V 2 bases and J 7 bases, with 13 bases left between them. This CDR3 reads CASSFSGEGQPQHF. For the CDR3, the DNA is TGCGCCAGCAGCTTTTCAGGGGAAGGGCAGCCCCAGCATTTT.

V gene TRBV6-5 combines with J gene TRBJ1-1; D is ambiguous. Germline V gene data show CDR1 as MNHEY and CDR2 as SVGAGI. The CDR3 runs to 12 residues. V gave up 6 bases and J gave up 6 bases, with 11 bases separating them. This chain's CDR3 is CASRRIRSEAFF. The CDR3 DNA follows: TGTGCCAGCAGACGGATCAGGTCTGAAGCTTTCTTT.

J is TRBJ2-7 and V is TRBV18, with TRBD1 matching 10 bases. Germline V lookup: CDR1 KGHSH, CDR2 LQKENI. This CDR3 has 13 amino acids. Trimming removed 2 bases from V and 12 bases from J; junction bases left unmatched: 7. The CDR3 region has the DNA TGTGCCAGCTCACCAAACGGACAGGGGGGTCTGTACTTC. Its protein product is CASSPNGQGGLYF.

V is TRBV5-4 and J is TRBJ1-6, with D possibly TRBD1 on 6 matching bases. Deletions cut 3 bases from V and 4 bases from J, with 8 bases between. The V gene's germline CDR1 is SGHNT and CDR2 YYREEE (reference sequence). CDR3 length: 14 amino acids. CDR3 region: CASSSDRYNSPLHF. For the CDR3, the DNA is TGTGCCAGCAGCTCGGACAGATATAATTCACCCCTCCACTTT.

The V call is TRBV11-2, the J call TRBJ2-1, with 7 positions matching TRBD2. With V trimmed by 3 bases and J by 0 bases, 8 bases remained unmatched. The CDR3 runs to 17 residues. From germline, CDR1 is SGHAT and CDR2 FQNNGV. The chain's CDR3 is CASSFAPTSASYNEQFF. The CDR3 DNA follows: TGTGCCAGCAGCTTTGCCCCTACTAGCGCCTCCTACAATGAGCAGTTCTTC. Variable domain in full (rest from reference TRBV11-2 and TRBJ2-1): EAGVAQSPRYKIIEKRQSVAFWCNPISGHATLYWYQQILGQGPKLLIQFQNNGVVDDSQLPKDRFSAERLKGVDSTLKIQPAKLEDSAVYLCASSFAPTSASYNEQFFGPGTRLTVL.

The genes are TRBV2 and TRBJ1-4; D not resolved. The V end was cut by 5 bases, the J end by 5 bases, with 3 bases between. Germline lookup yields CDR1 SNHLY and CDR2 FYNNEI. There are 11 residues in the CDR3. CDR3 nucleotides: TGTGCCAGCAGTCCAAATGAAAAACTGTTTTTT. Translation gives CASSPNEKLFF. The complete variable domain, with remaining parts taken from reference TRBV2 and TRBJ1-4, reads EPEVTQTPSHQVTQMGQEVILRCVPISNHLYFYWYRQILGQKVEFLVSFYNNEISEKSEIFDDQFSVERPDGSNFTLKIRSTKLEDSAMYFCASSPNEKLFFGSGTQLSVL.

The chain links TRBV12-3 or TRBV12-4 to TRBJ2-1; D unresolved. Trimming took 4 bases from V and 9 from J, leaving 10 bases between them. The CDR3 loop spans 12 amino acids. The CDR3 DNA sequence: TGTGCCAGCAGTTCTTTCGCCAGTGAGCAGTTCTTC. It encodes CASSSFASEQFF.

The V gene is TRBV20-1, the J gene TRBJ2-3; TRBD1 matches 10 bases. Germline V gene data show CDR1 as DFQATT and CDR2 as SNEGSKA (reference sequence). The CDR3 spans 13 residues. After removal of 3 bases from V and 5 bases from J, the junction contained 2 bases not matched to a gene. CDR3 in amino acids: CSASDRGQDTQYF. The CDR3 DNA follows: TGCAGTGCTAGTGACAGGGGGCAAGATACGCAGTATTTT.

The chain recombines TRBV6-2 or TRBV6-3 with TRBJ2-3, with 8 nucleotides matching TRBD1. Germline lookup yields CDR1 MNHEY and CDR2 SVGEGT. The CDR3 is 16 amino acids. V gave up 2 bases and J gave up 6 bases; unmatched junction bases: 10. Written as DNA, the CDR3 is TGTGCCAGCAGTTACCTGGCAGGGGGCGTGTTGGATACGCAGTATTTT. It codes for CASSYLAGGVLDTQYF.

Only one count was recorded for this clone. The rearrangement uses TRBV7-2 and TRBJ2-1; 10 bases agree with TRBD2. From germline, CDR1 is SGHTA and CDR2 FQGNSA. The CDR3 sequence is 16 residues long. The trim removed 5 bases at V and 2 bases at J, leaving 6 bases unmatched. CDR3 loop: CASSDQAGGPYNEQFF. The CDR3 DNA reads TGTGCCAGCAGCGATCAAGCGGGGGGGCCCTACAATGAGCAGTTCTTC.

The rearrangement joins TRBV6-6 to TRBJ1-2; D may be TRBD1 (6 bases). CDR3 size: 13 residues. Germline values: CDR1 MNHNY, CDR2 SVGAGI (reference sequence). Trimming shortened V by 4 bases and J by 5 bases, and 11 bases separated the two germline ends. The chain's CDR3 is CASSSGTKYGYTF. The CDR3 DNA reads TGTGCCAGCAGTTCTGGGACAAAATATGGCTACACCTTC.

V gene TRBV9 combines with J gene TRBJ2-1, with D possibly matching TRBD2 (5 bases). Germline V lookup: CDR1 SGDLS, CDR2 YYNGEE. The V gene lost 0 bases and the J gene lost 8 bases, with 15 bases spanning the gap. The CDR3 consists of 15 residues. CDR3 DNA sequence: TGTGCCAGCAGCGTAGGGTCGGGGTTTCGGGATGAGCAGTTCTTC. Residues: CASSVGSGFRDEQFF.

The V and J genes are TRBV19 and TRBJ2-1, with unresolved D. The CDR3 is 14 residues long. The germline CDR1 and CDR2 sequences are LNHDA and SQIVND (reference sequence). V was trimmed by 3 bases and J by 4 bases, leaving 10 bases between them. The CDR3 spells CASSMAGDYNEQFF. In DNA, the CDR3 is TGTGCCAGTAGTATGGCAGGTGATTACAATGAGCAGTTCTTC.

This rearrangement joins TRBV3-1 (or the pseudogene TRBV3-2) to TRBJ1-1; 7 bases are a match to TRBD1. This CDR3 has 16 amino acids. Per germline, CDR1 LGHDT and CDR2 YNNKEL (reference sequence). The ends lost 4 bases at V and 0 bases at J; junction bases unmatched: 8. The CDR3 is CASSRRDSTMNTEAFF. The DNA for the CDR3 is TGTGCCAGCAGCCGGCGGGACAGTACAATGAACACTGAAGCTTTCTTT.

The CDR3, as DNA: TGTGCCACCGGTACGCAGGGAACTAACTATGGCTACACCTTC. Its protein product is CATGTQGTNYGYTF. The chain employs TRBV10-3 and TRBJ1-2, with D possibly matching TRBD1 (5 bases). CDR1 and CDR2 from the germline V gene are ENHRY and SYGVKD. This CDR3 region has 14 residues. V lost 10 bases, J lost 0 bases, and 15 bases lay in between.

The chain uses TRBV5-1 and TRBJ2-1; possibly TRBD1 for D (6 bases). This CDR3 is 14 amino acids long. Between the trimmed V and J ends, which lost 1 base and 9 bases, there was a span of 14 bases. In germline, CDR1 is SGHRS, CDR2 YFSETQ. Here the CDR3 reads CASSLLRGSGEQFF. CDR3 DNA sequence: TGCGCCAGCAGCTTGTTGAGGGGGTCCGGTGAGCAGTTCTTC.

V gene TRBV2 combines with J gene TRBJ1-4; 7 bases are a match to TRBD1. The germline V gene has CDR1 SNHLY and CDR2 FYNNEI. This CDR3 spans 14 amino acids. The V segment lost 2 bases and the J segment 6 bases; nucleotides outside the gene matches: 3. CDR3 in amino acids: CASSEWTGDEKLFF. In DNA, the CDR3 is TGTGCCAGCAGTGAATGGACAGGTGATGAAAAACTGTTTTTT.

This sequence joins TRBV7-9 and TRBJ2-1, with TRBD2 identical over 11 bases. The germline CDR1 and CDR2 sequences are SEHNR and FQNEAQ (reference sequence). The CDR3 runs 15 residues. The junction had 6 bases not matched to a gene; V was cut back by 3 bases and J by 8 bases. CDR3 bases: TGTGCCAGCAGCTTTAAACTAGCGGGGGCGGATGAGCAGTTCTTC. It codes for CASSFKLAGADEQFF.

J is TRBJ1-1 and V is TRBV10-3; no firm D call. Trimming cost V 2 bases and J 7 bases, with 11 bases left between them. The CDR3 contains 13 residues. Germline loops: CDR1 ENHRY, CDR2 SYGVKD. CDR3 sequence (DNA): TGTGCCATCAGTGAGACAGCTACGAATGAAGCTTTCTTT. Translating it yields CAISETATNEAFF.

Details on this clone: This sample includes further DNA sequences coding for the same CDR3. The chain has TRBV19 and TRBJ1-2; D gene ambiguous. This CDR3 spans 12 amino acids. CDR1 LNHDA and CDR2 SQIVND come from the germline V gene (reference sequence). V lost 5 bases, J lost 4 bases, and 8 bases lay in between. CDR3 in amino acids: CASSRVGYGYTF. CDR3 DNA: TGTGCCAGTAGTCGGGTGGGCTATGGCTACACCTTC.

The chain joins TRBV6-5 to TRBJ1-1, with TRBD1 matching 8 bases. Germline CDR1 reads MNHEY; CDR2 reads SVGAGI. The CDR3 covers 15 residues. V lost 0 bases and J lost 4; bases outside the gene matches: 4. CDR3 in DNA: TGTGCCAGCAGTTACTCAGGACAGGGAGGCACTGAAGCTTTCTTT. Its protein is CASSYSGQGGTEAFF.